A selection of T cell receptor beta chains follows, all from one sample in a study of T cell responses to AZD1222 COVID-19 vaccine. This table comes from immunoSEQ multiplex PCR, and its TCRdb copy is limited to in-frame clones, with some not included. The table includes about 150,000 clones, approximately 91% detected once. Sequences were derived from peripheral blood, sampled 28 days after the second AZD1222 dose. The receptors were sampled from an adult who received the AZD1222 COVID-19 vaccine. Both conserved end residues are part of each CDR3. The D gene is left open where the match is weak. Expanded clones get a size class; other rows say once, few or many, or leave the size out.

>.|.|14|TRBJ2-7|TRBV20-1
CSASSPIHTYEQYF
TGCAGTGCTAGTAGCCCCATTCACACATACGAGCAGTACTTC
>.|.|13|TRBJ1-2|TRBV7-3
CASSLSDSYGYTF
TGTGCCAGCAGCTTATCGGACTCCTATGGCTACACCTTC
>TRBD1|.|15|TRBJ1-6|TRBV19
CASSNRDRDRSPLHF
TGTGCCAGTAGCAACCGGGACAGGGACCGATCACCCCTCCACTTT
>.|.|13|TRBJ1-2|TRBV5-6
CASSLAGFYGYTF
TGTGCCAGCAGCTTGGCGGGCTTCTATGGCTACACCTTC
>.|.|15|TRBJ1-1|TRBV18
CASSPIQGRSTEAFF
TGTGCCAGCTCACCAATTCAGGGGAGGAGTACTGAAGCTTTCTTT
>TRBD2|.|18|TRBJ2-3|TRBV7-8
CASSLFLAGNINTDTQYF
TGTGCCAGCAGCTTGTTCCTAGCGGGGAACATAAACACAGATACGCAGTATTTT
>TRBD1|.|13|TRBJ2-7|TRBV2
CASRDRSSYEQYF
TGTGCCAGCAGGGACAGGAGCTCCTACGAGCAGTACTTC
>.|.|15|TRBJ2-1|TRBV19
CASSTSLSSYNEQFF
TGTGCCAGTAGTACCAGCTTATCCTCCTACAATGAGCAGTTCTTC
>.|few|16|TRBJ1-3|TRBV11-1
CASSFRAGTSGNTIYF
TGTGCCAGCAGCTTTCGAGCGGGGACTTCTGGAAACACCATATATTTT
>.|.|14|TRBJ2-5|TRBV7-9
CASSLGSGIGTQYF
TGTGCCAGCAGCTTAGGAAGCGGTATAGGGACCCAGTACTTC
>TRBD2|.|19|TRBJ2-3|TRBV19
CASSIDQGLAGNEKDTQYF
TGTGCCAGTAGTATAGATCAAGGACTAGCGGGGAATGAAAAAGATACGCAGTATTTT
>.|.|16|TRBJ1-6|TRBV7-6
CASSLQGGKLDSPLHF
TGTGCCAGCAGCTTACAGGGTGGAAAGCTTGATTCACCCCTCCACTTT
>TRBD2|.|16|TRBJ2-2|TRBV7-3
CASRRNSGSLAGELFF
TGTGCCAGCAGGCGGAATAGCGGGAGTTTGGCCGGGGAGCTGTTTTTT
>.|.|12|TRBJ1-5|TRBV28
CASFRFNQPQHF
TGTGCCAGCTTCCGGTTTAATCAGCCCCAGCATTTT
>TRBD1|.|12|TRBJ2-7|TRBV19
CASSKTGTEQYF
TGTGCCAGTAGTAAGACAGGGACCGAGCAGTACTTC
>.|.|13|TRBJ1-2|TRBV7-9
CASSLASGDGYTF
TGTGCCAGCAGCTTAGCCTCAGGGGATGGCTACACCTTC
>TRBD1|few|15|TRBJ1-2|TRBV3-1/TRBV3-2
CASSQKGTGSGGYTF
TGTGCCAGCAGCCAAAAGGGGACAGGTAGTGGCGGCTACACCTTC
>.|.|15|TRBJ1-5|TRBV27
CASSYGGGGNQPQHF
TGTGCCAGCAGTTATGGGGGCGGTGGCAATCAGCCCCAGCATTTT
>TRBD2|.|15|TRBJ2-1|TRBV19
CASSKGGSWNNEQFF
TGTGCCAGTAGTAAGGGCGGGAGTTGGAACAATGAGCAGTTCTTC
>.|.|14|TRBJ1-5|TRBV27
CASSFDGSNQPQHF
TGTGCCAGCAGTTTCGATGGGAGCAATCAGCCCCAGCATTTT
>.|.|19|TRBJ2-2|TRBV9
CASSVAEVAGFTSTGELFF
TGTGCCAGCAGCGTAGCGGAGGTCGCAGGGTTTACATCGACCGGGGAGCTGTTTTTT
>.|.|15|TRBJ1-5|TRBV7-7
CASSRQHLRIWAQHF
TGTGCTAGCAGCCGGCAACACTTACGGATTTGGGCCCAGCATTTT
>TRBD1|.|15|TRBJ1-5|TRBV4-1
CASSQATGYNQPQHF
TGCGCCAGCAGCCAAGCGACAGGGTACAATCAGCCCCAGCATTTT
>TRBD2|.|13|TRBJ2-4|TRBV2
CASSGLAGEVGYF
TGTGCCAGTTCGGGACTAGCCGGTGAGGTGGGGTACTTC
>.|.|14|TRBJ2-4|TRBV7-9
CASSPEGAKNIQYF
TGTGCCAGCAGCCCGGAGGGGGCCAAAAACATTCAGTACTTC
>.|.|16|TRBJ2-7|TRBV3-1/TRBV3-2
CASSQESGQIRYEQYF
TGTGCCAGCAGCCAAGAATCCGGACAGATCCGCTACGAGCAGTACTTC
>.|.|14|TRBJ1-1|TRBV24-1
CATPRGRGGTEAFF
TGTGCCACCCCCCGGGGGCGGGGAGGCACTGAAGCTTTCTTT
>TRBD1|.|18|TRBJ1-6|TRBV7-6
CASSTRDSPGPYNSPLHF
TGTGCCAGCAGCACACGGGACAGCCCGGGCCCCTATAATTCACCCCTCCACTTT
>.|.|15|TRBJ2-7|TRBV6-5
CASRRGDVLSYEQYF
TGTGCCAGTCGCAGGGGGGACGTCCTCTCCTACGAGCAGTACTTC
>.|once|14|TRBJ1-2|TRBV7-2
CASSLGLGSYGYTF
TGTGCCAGCAGCTTAGGTTTGGGTAGCTATGGCTACACCTTC
>.|.|14|TRBJ2-3|TRBV3-1/TRBV3-2
CASSQRDGTDTQYF
TGTGCCAGCAGCCAGCGGGACGGGACAGATACGCAGTATTTT
>.|.|13|TRBJ1-1|TRBV11-2
CASSSGSYTEAFF
TGTGCCAGCAGCTCTGGATCTTACACTGAAGCTTTCTTT
>.|.|15|TRBJ2-2|TRBV5-6
CASSKTDDRSGELFF
TGTGCCAGCAGCAAAACCGACGACAGGTCCGGGGAGCTGTTTTTT
>.|.|16|TRBJ2-2|TRBV19
CASRLTGNANTGELFF
TGTGCCAGTAGACTAACAGGGAACGCGAACACCGGGGAGCTGTTTTTT
>.|.|20|TRBJ2-1|TRBV5-1
CASSLGAWADYLGSYNEQFF
TGCGCCAGCAGCTTGGGAGCCTGGGCGGACTACCTAGGGTCCTACAATGAGCAGTTCTTC
>.|once|14|TRBJ2-5|TRBV5-1
CASSLRSTRETQYF
TGCGCCAGCAGCCTCCGTAGCACAAGGGAGACCCAGTACTTC
>TRBD2|.|14|TRBJ2-1|TRBV29-1
CSVDIAGEYNEQFF
TGCAGCGTTGATATTGCGGGAGAATACAATGAGCAGTTCTTC
>.|.|13|TRBJ2-7|TRBV29-1
CSVLSRDSYEQYF
TGCAGCGTTCTTTCCCGGGACTCCTACGAGCAGTACTTC
>.|few|13|TRBJ1-5|TRBV2
CASTPWRAQPQHF
TGTGCCAGCACCCCCTGGAGGGCTCAGCCCCAGCATTTT
>.|.|11|TRBJ2-7|TRBV5-1
CASKGDYEQYF
TGCGCCAGCAAGGGAGACTACGAGCAGTACTTC
>.|.|13|TRBJ1-5|TRBV29-1
CSVGYGSNQPQHF
TGCAGCGTAGGTTATGGGAGCAATCAGCCCCAGCATTTT
>TRBD2|.|18|TRBJ2-1|TRBV19
CASSTRGPGGGALDEQFF
TGTGCCAGTAGTACTCGGGGCCCTGGCGGGGGGGCTCTGGATGAGCAGTTCTTC
>.|.|15|TRBJ2-1|TRBV14
CASSLPWGIYNEQFF
TGTGCCAGCAGCCTGCCATGGGGCATCTACAATGAGCAGTTCTTC
>.|.|13|TRBJ1-5|TRBV10-3
CAISGDLNQPQHF
TGTGCCATCAGTGGGGACTTGAATCAGCCCCAGCATTTT
>.|.|17|TRBJ2-5|TRBV9
CASSVGGRLGVQETQYF
TGTGCCAGCAGCGTTGGGGGACGTTTGGGGGTTCAAGAGACCCAGTACTTC
>.|.|17|TRBJ1-5|TRBV4-2
CASSQGSGGLSNQPQHF
TGTGCCAGCAGCCAAGGGTCGGGGGGCCTTAGCAATCAGCCCCAGCATTTT
>.|.|15|TRBJ1-2|TRBV10-3
CAVTLGDTVGGGYTF
TGTGCCGTAACATTAGGAGACACGGTGGGTGGAGGCTACACCTTC
>TRBD1|.|15|TRBJ1-2|TRBV29-1
CSVGTGQATNYGYTF
TGCAGCGTTGGGACGGGACAGGCCACTAACTATGGCTACACCTTC
>.|.|13|TRBJ2-7|TRBV18
CASSQAGLDEQYF
TGTGCCAGCTCCCAGGCGGGCCTAGACGAGCAGTACTTC
>.|.|13|TRBJ1-4|TRBV19
CASRSRSNEKLFF
TGTGCCAGTAGGAGTCGGAGTAATGAAAAACTGTTTTTT
>TRBD1|.|14|TRBJ2-7|TRBV6-2/TRBV6-3
CASSTRTGQYEQYF
TGTGCCAGCAGTACCCGGACAGGGCAATACGAGCAGTACTTC
>TRBD1|.|15|TRBJ1-1|TRBV6-1
CASSDIQGAFTEAFF
TGTGCCAGCAGTGACATACAGGGGGCATTTACTGAAGCTTTCTTT
>.|.|16|TRBJ1-1|TRBV18
CASSPWAKGRGAEAFF
TGTGCCAGCTCACCATGGGCCAAGGGTCGAGGGGCTGAAGCTTTCTTT
>TRBD2|.|18|TRBJ2-3|TRBV7-3
CASSLTGTSGSSTDTQYF
TGTGCCAGCAGCTTAACTGGGACTAGCGGTTCTAGCACAGATACGCAGTATTTT
>.|once|17|TRBJ2-7|TRBV4-1
CASSHHISGSVLGEQYF
TGCGCCAGCAGCCACCACATATCGGGGAGCGTTTTGGGGGAGCAGTACTTC
>.|.|12|TRBJ1-2|TRBV28
CASSLGLNGYTF
TGTGCCAGCAGTTTAGGATTAAATGGCTACACCTTC
>.|.|13|TRBJ2-2|TRBV9
CASSYGVGGELFF
TGTGCCAGCAGCTACGGGGTGGGCGGGGAGCTGTTTTTT
>.|.|15|TRBJ2-7|TRBV7-2
CASSPEGHSLYEQYF
TGTGCCAGCAGCCCCGAAGGCCACTCTCTCTACGAGCAGTACTTC
>TRBD2|.|17|TRBJ2-1|TRBV10-3
CAISESGAGGRKVEQFF
TGTGCCATCAGTGAGTCAGGCGCGGGGGGGCGTAAAGTAGAGCAGTTCTTC